This passage covers 6 T cell receptor beta chains from one sample sequenced in a study of blood T cell repertoires in COVID-19. The repertoire was sequenced with immunoSEQ multiplex PCR; TCRdb's copy has only in-frame clones and lacks some. The sample yields 200,000 to 300,000 clones, about 88% seen once. Sequencing used peripheral blood. These TCRs come from a man between 60 and 70 years old who had recovered from COVID-19.

This clone was counted only a few times. The chain couples TRBV2 to TRBJ2-3, with TRBD2 as a possible D gene (6 bases). Trimming took 4 bases from V and 9 from J, leaving 11 bases between them. CDR3 size: 12 residues. Germline loops: CDR1 SNHLY, CDR2 FYNNEI. CDR3 region: CASSGSGGTQYF. Written as DNA, the CDR3 is TGTGCCAGCAGTGGGTCTGGGGGGACGCAGTATTTT.

The chain is built from TRBV11-3 and TRBJ2-5; 7 bases match TRBD2. Germline lookup yields CDR1 SGHNT and CDR2 YENEEA. The CDR3 consists of 13 residues. The V gene end was trimmed by 4 bases and the J gene end by 2 bases; junction bases not matched to a gene: 1. The CDR3 bases are TGTGCCAGCAGCTCAGCGGGGCAAGAGACCCAGTACTTC. It encodes CASSSAGQETQYF.

This clone has just one count. The chain employs TRBV19 and TRBJ2-5; D is perhaps TRBD1 (6 bases). The length of the CDR3 is 12 residues. Germline V lookup: CDR1 LNHDA, CDR2 SQIVND (reference sequence). Trimming cost V 6 bases and J 2 bases, with 7 bases left between them. CDR3 sequence (DNA): TGTGCCAGTAGACAGGGACAAGAGACCCAGTACTTC. Amino acids: CASRQGQETQYF.

The CDR3 loop is CASSLDRWQGAIVGANVLTF. The CDR3 DNA is TGTGCCAGCAGCTTAGATCGTTGGCAGGGGGCGATAGTTGGGGCCAACGTCCTGACTTTC. The chain employs TRBV11-2 and TRBJ2-6, with 8 bases aligning to TRBD1. This CDR3 contains 20 residues. Trimming cost V 0 bases and J 3 bases; bases outside gene matches: 13. Looked up from germline, CDR1 is SGHAT and CDR2 is FQNNGV.

The chain carries TRBV2 and TRBJ2-1, with TRBD1 matching over 9 bases. Trimming removed 10 bases from V and 0 bases from J; junction bases left unmatched: 4. Germline-derived CDR1 and CDR2 are SNHLY and FYNNEI. The CDR3 totals 14 residues. Here the CDR3 DNA reads TGTGCCATCTTACAGGGGGCCTCCTACAATGAGCAGTTCTTC. It yields the protein CAILQGASYNEQFF.

This sequence joins TRBV5-3 and TRBJ2-3; 9 bases are shared with TRBD1. TRBV5-3 is an ORF, with its function uncertain. The CDR3 contains 16 residues. After removal of 5 bases from V and 5 bases from J, the junction contained 12 bases not matched to a gene. The CDR3 here is CARRLPGGQGKDTQYF. The CDR3, as DNA: TGTGCCAGAAGATTACCCGGGGGACAGGGTAAAGATACGCAGTATTTT.